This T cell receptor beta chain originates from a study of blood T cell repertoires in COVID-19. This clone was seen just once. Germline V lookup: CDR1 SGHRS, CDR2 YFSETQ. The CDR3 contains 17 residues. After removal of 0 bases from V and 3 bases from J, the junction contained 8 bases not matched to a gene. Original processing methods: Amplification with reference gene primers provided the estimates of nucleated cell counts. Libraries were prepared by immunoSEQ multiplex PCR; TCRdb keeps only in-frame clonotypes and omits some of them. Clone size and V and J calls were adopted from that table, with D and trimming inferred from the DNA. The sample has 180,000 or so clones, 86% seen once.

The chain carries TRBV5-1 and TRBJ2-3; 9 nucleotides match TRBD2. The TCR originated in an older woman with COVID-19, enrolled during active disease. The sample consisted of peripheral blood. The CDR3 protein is CASSLGHSGRRTDTQYF. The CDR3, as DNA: TGCGCCAGCAGCTTGGGACATAGCGGGAGAAGGACAGATACGCAGTATTTT.